Listed below are T cell receptor beta chains from one sample, sequenced in a study of shared T cell receptors in the human thymus. The repertoire was sequenced with immunoSEQ multiplex PCR; TCRdb's copy has only in-frame clones and lacks some. The sample includes approximately 660,000 clones, around 89% seen only once; the top ten take approximately 0.011%. The data were also submitted as part of a second study, on human thymus T cells.

What was sequenced was thymocytes. The receptors here all came from a boy in the first two years of life with a congenital heart defect. The CDR3 runs from the conserved cysteine through the conserved F or W. D genes are given only for firm matches. For some rows the clone size is stated as once, few or many, or as a class when expanded; others skip it.

j_call | clone_size | v_call | d_call | cdr3_nt | cdr3_aa
TRBJ1-1 | - | TRBV27 | TRBD1 | TGTGCCAGCAGTTCCCACGGACAGGGGGCATCTGAAGCTTTCTTT | CASSSHGQGASEAFF
TRBJ2-3 | - | TRBV20-1 | - | TGCAGTGCTAGTAGACTAGAAGGGCAGTATTTT | CSASRLEGQYF
TRBJ2-1 | - | TRBV12-5 | TRBD2 | TGTGCTAGTGGTGCTAAGCGGGAGGGCTTCTACAATGAGCAGTTCTTC | CASGAKREGFYNEQFF
TRBJ2-1 | - | TRBV4-2 | - | TGTGCCAGCAGCCACCTCCCGACTAGCACGGGGGCTGGTGAGCAGTTCTTC | CASSHLPTSTGAGEQFF
TRBJ1-5 | - | TRBV5-1 | TRBD1 | TGCGCCAGCACCAAAACAGGGGGAAAGGGTCAGCCCCAGCATTTT | CASTKTGGKGQPQHF
TRBJ2-1 | - | TRBV15 | TRBD2 | TGTGCCACCACCCTAAGGGGCGGGAGCGATGAGCAGTTCTTC | CATTLRGGSDEQFF
TRBJ2-1 | once | TRBV6-5 | - | TGTGCCAGCAGTTACGCGGGGCCGGGAAACAATGAGCAGTTCTTC | CASSYAGPGNNEQFF
TRBJ2-3 | - | TRBV4-1 | TRBD2 | TGCGCCAGCAGCCAAGTCCGGCGGGAGGATGTCACAGATACGCAGTATTTT | CASSQVRREDVTDTQYF
TRBJ2-1 | - | TRBV7-3 | TRBD2 | TGTGCCAGCAGCCGAGATTCCCCTAGCGGGAGCTCCTACAATGAGCAGTTCTTC | CASSRDSPSGSSYNEQFF
TRBJ2-3 | - | TRBV4-2 | TRBD2 | TGTGCCAGCAGCCAAGATTTAGCGGGAGTCTCTTCTTATAGCACAGATACGCAGTATTTT | CASSQDLAGVSSYSTDTQYF
TRBJ2-7 | - | TRBV6-5 | - | TGTGCCAGCAGTTACTCGAGCAGGGGGGTTACCTACGAGCAGTACTTC | CASSYSSRGVTYEQYF
TRBJ1-2 | - | TRBV28 | TRBD1 | TGTGCCACCGGGACAGGGGAAGGCTACACCTTC | CATGTGEGYTF
TRBJ2-2 | - | TRBV5-4 | TRBD2 | TGTGCCAGCAGCTTCCCCTCCGGGAGGACTAACACCGGGGAGCTGTTTTTT | CASSFPSGRTNTGELFF
TRBJ2-7 | - | TRBV11-2 | TRBD2 | TGTGCCAGCAGCCCCCGCCCTAGCGGGAGGTCCTACGAGCAGTACTTC | CASSPRPSGRSYEQYF
TRBJ2-5 | - | TRBV12-1 | - | TGTGCCAGCAGCTTTGGATGGAAGGGGGCGGTTTGGTGCACCCAGTACTTC | CASSFGWKGAVWCTQYF
TRBJ2-7 | - | TRBV5-6 | TRBD2 | TGTGCCAGCAGCGCCGGACTAGCGGGAGGCGAGCAGTACTTC | CASSAGLAGGEQYF
TRBJ2-7 | few | TRBV5-6 | TRBD2 | TGTGCCAGCAGCAGGCGGGGGTGGGAGTGTTCCTACGAGCAGTACTTC | CASSRRGWECSYEQYF
TRBJ1-1 | once | TRBV4-1 | - | TGCGCCAGCAGCCAAAGTCTGGGGGGGCGAGAAGGAACTGAAGCTTTCTTT | CASSQSLGGREGTEAFF
TRBJ1-4 | - | TRBV5-1 | - | TGCGCCAGCAGCTTGGGACAGTTTAATGAAAAACTGTTTTTT | CASSLGQFNEKLFF
TRBJ1-2 | - | TRBV7-7 | TRBD1 | TGTGCTAGCAGCCTACCTTCTCGGAGGGGGCCTAGGTCTAACTATGGCTACACCTTC | CASSLPSRRGPRSNYGYTF
TRBJ2-7 | - | TRBV10-3 | - | TGTGCCATCAAGGACTACCCCCCACGTCGGGAGCAGTACTTC | CAIKDYPPRREQYF
TRBJ2-1 | - | TRBV30 | - | TGTGCCTGGAGTGTAGGGGCGGGAAGAAATGAGCAGTTCTTC | CAWSVGAGRNEQFF